This T cell receptor (beta chain) originates from a study of T cells expressing NK-cell markers. On the study more broadly: It was sorted CD3+CD56+NKG2C+, CD3+CD56+NKG2C- and CD3+CD56-NKG2C+ T cells that supplied the TCR beta repertoires.

The CDR3 has 11 residues. What made the TCR beta cDNA was 5'RACE template switching with UMIs. TCRdb re-called the 5' RACE reads, yielding one record per CDR3 amino acid sequence without DNA. This specimen shows about 260,000 distinct CDR3 sequences; the ten leading clones hold under 0.5%. This chain joins TRBV12-3 or TRBV12-4 and TRBJ1-1; the TRBD1 assignment by TCRdb is unverifiable without DNA. This clonotype was obtained from a man aged 18 to 30 in good health. Material for sequencing was blood T cells: a sorted CD56 or NKG2C T cell subset, CD4+ or CD8+ T cells, or bulk PBMC T cells (not recorded which). CDR3 protein: CAQGIDTEAFF.